These T cell receptor beta chains were read from a single sample in a study of lymphopenia after photon versus proton radiotherapy. Sequencing used immunoSEQ multiplex PCR; TCRdb keeps in-frame clones, though not all of them. Here the sample spans roughly 20,000 clones, over 80% being singletons. The sample in question was peripheral blood, obtained from a patient treated with photon-based radiotherapy. Receptors originate from a man aged 60-69 years with pancreatic cancer. The CDR3 runs from the conserved cysteine through the conserved F or W. D genes are given only for firm matches. Only part of the rows carry a size: once, few, many, or a class if the clone is expanded.

>.|16|TRBJ2-7|TRBV19|TRBD1
CASSIPGGQGIYEQYF
TGTGCCAGTAGTATACCTGGGGGACAGGGTATCTACGAGCAGTACTTC
>.|14|TRBJ2-3|TRBV29-1|TRBD2
CSLERGGWGDTQYF
TGCAGCTTAGAGCGGGGAGGATGGGGAGATACGCAGTATTTT
>.|15|TRBJ1-5|TRBV5-8|TRBD1
CASSFIGGANQPQHF
TGTGCCAGCAGCTTCATAGGGGGCGCGAATCAGCCCCAGCATTTT
>.|14|TRBJ2-7|TRBV19|.
CASSETGRKDEQYF
TGTGCCAGTAGTGAGACGGGCAGAAAAGACGAGCAGTACTTC
>.|14|TRBJ2-3|TRBV7-7|TRBD1
CASARGRGTDTQYF
TGTGCTAGCGCCAGGGGGCGCGGCACAGATACGCAGTATTTT
>.|16|TRBJ1-2|TRBV4-2|TRBD1
CASSQGQGGNGYGYTF
TGTGCCAGCAGCCAAGGACAGGGAGGGAATGGCTATGGCTACACCTTC
>.|15|TRBJ2-7|TRBV15|TRBD2
CATSREGGGAYEQYF
TGTGCCACCAGCAGAGAGGGCGGGGGGGCCTACGAGCAGTACTTC
>.|20|TRBJ1-4|TRBV4-2|TRBD1
CASSHRGTGTVQHRGEKLFF
TGTGCCAGCAGCCACCGAGGGACCGGGACAGTACAGCACAGGGGAGAAAAACTGTTTTTT
>.|16|TRBJ2-4|TRBV7-8|.
CASSAGSGEAKNIQYF
TGTGCCAGCAGCGCTGGGTCGGGGGAAGCCAAAAACATTCAGTACTTC
>.|14|TRBJ2-4|TRBV2|.
CASRTDEAKNIQYF
TGTGCCAGCAGGACCGACGAAGCCAAAAACATTCAGTACTTC
>once|19|TRBJ2-1|TRBV7-2|TRBD2
CASSLSPGGPYGTYNEQFF
TGTGCCAGCAGCTTATCCCCGGGGGGGCCTTATGGAACCTACAATGAGCAGTTCTTC
>.|14|TRBJ2-5|TRBV9|.
CASSGTVSQETQYF
TGTGCCAGCAGCGGCACAGTTTCCCAAGAGACCCAGTACTTC
>.|14|TRBJ1-6|TRBV27|.
CASSEGEDNSPLHF
TGTGCCAGCAGCGAGGGAGAAGATAATTCACCCCTCCACTTT
>.|14|TRBJ2-1|TRBV10-3|TRBD2
CATESGTSGNEQFF
TGTGCCACTGAATCCGGGACTAGCGGCAATGAGCAGTTCTTC
>.|19|TRBJ2-3|TRBV4-2|TRBD2
CASSQEMGLAGARTDTQYF
TGTGCCAGCAGCCAGGAAATGGGACTAGCGGGGGCCCGCACAGATACGCAGTATTTT
>.|15|TRBJ2-7|TRBV18|.
CASSPLTELTYEQYF
TGTGCCAGCTCACCCCTGACGGAATTAACCTACGAGCAGTACTTC
>.|15|TRBJ1-1|TRBV7-9|TRBD1
CASSRDRGSDTEAFF
TGTGCCAGCAGCCGGGACAGGGGATCGGACACTGAAGCTTTCTTT
>few|15|TRBJ2-2|TRBV7-8|.
CASSSGPPQAGELFF
TGTGCCAGCAGCTCGGGACCGCCCCAGGCCGGGGAGCTGTTTTTT
>once|15|TRBJ2-5|TRBV6-1|TRBD2
CASSEGSGGGETQYF
TGTGCCAGCAGTGAAGGGAGCGGGGGTGGAGAGACCCAGTACTTC
>.|14|TRBJ1-1|TRBV7-3|TRBD1
CASSPNRGSTEAFF
TGTGCCAGCAGCCCAAACAGGGGAAGCACTGAAGCTTTCTTT
>once|15|TRBJ2-1|TRBV7-2|.
CASSSSEDSYNEQFF
TGTGCCAGCAGCTCCTCGGAGGACTCCTACAATGAGCAGTTCTTC
>.|13|TRBJ1-1|TRBV7-6|.
CASSSNTGGEAFF
TGTGCCAGCAGCTCAAACACGGGAGGGGAAGCTTTCTTT
>.|16|TRBJ2-1|TRBV7-3|.
CASSLVGRGAYNEQFF
TGTGCCAGCAGCTTAGTAGGGCGCGGGGCCTACAATGAGCAGTTCTTC
>.|14|TRBJ1-1|TRBV27|.
CASGGVFGNTEAFF
TGTGCCAGCGGGGGGGTTTTCGGGAACACTGAAGCTTTCTTT
>.|12|TRBJ2-7|TRBV10-3|.
CAIGRTLFEQYF
TGTGCCATCGGTCGGACTCTTTTCGAGCAGTACTTC
>.|15|TRBJ2-5|TRBV6-5|.
CASTPRLGGAETQYF
TGTGCCAGCACCCCCCGACTCGGGGGCGCAGAGACCCAGTACTTC
>few|16|TRBJ1-6|TRBV18|TRBD1
CASSPAQGRYNSPLHF
TGTGCCAGCTCACCAGCACAGGGGAGGTATAATTCACCCCTCCACTTT
>once|13|TRBJ1-2|TRBV28|.
CASSSHGRTGYTF
TGTGCCAGCAGCTCTCATGGTCGGACTGGCTACACCTTC
>.|16|TRBJ1-1|TRBV27|.
CASRPLSGRANTEAFF
TGTGCCAGCAGGCCCCTGTCGGGCAGGGCGAACACTGAAGCTTTCTTT
>once|15|TRBJ1-5|TRBV6-5|.
CASSPYWGGNQPQHF
TGTGCCAGCAGTCCGTATTGGGGAGGGAATCAGCCCCAGCATTTT
>.|13|TRBJ2-5|TRBV6-1|TRBD2
CAGSRGGGETQYF
TGTGCCGGTAGCCGCGGGGGGGGAGAGACCCAGTACTTC
>.|15|TRBJ1-6|TRBV9|.
CASSEVVQGNSPLHF
TGTGCCAGCAGCGAAGTGGTACAGGGCAATTCACCCCTCCACTTT
>.|16|TRBJ2-7|TRBV10-3|.
CAISGGGQSRPYEQYF
TGTGCCATCAGTGGGGGAGGACAGTCCCGTCCCTACGAGCAGTACTTC
>.|15|TRBJ1-1|TRBV5-1|.
CASSLVRGRNTEAFF
TGCGCCAGCAGCTTGGTAAGGGGCAGGAACACTGAAGCTTTCTTT
>.|11|TRBJ1-2|TRBV30|.
CAWSVHGGYTF
TGTGCCTGGAGTGTACATGGTGGCTACACCTTC
>.|14|TRBJ2-7|TRBV13|.
CASSLGLASYEQYF
TGTGCCAGCAGCCTAGGGCTAGCGAGCTACGAGCAGTACTTC
>.|16|TRBJ1-1|TRBV6-5|.
CASSYPGEGPNTEAFF
TGTGCCAGCAGTTACCCCGGTGAAGGACCGAACACTGAAGCTTTCTTT
>.|15|TRBJ1-1|TRBV6-5|TRBD1
CASRKDGTGGAEAFF
TGTGCCAGCAGGAAGGATGGGACAGGGGGCGCGGAAGCTTTCTTT
>.|12|TRBJ2-1|TRBV5-1|TRBD1
CASSLTGWEQFF
TGCGCCAGCAGTTTGACAGGGTGGGAGCAGTTCTTC
>.|13|TRBJ1-2|TRBV30|.
CAWSEYPNYGYTF
TGTGCCTGGAGTGAGTACCCCAACTATGGCTACACCTTC
>.|14|TRBJ2-7|TRBV7-2|TRBD1
CASKRQGISYEQYF
TGTGCCAGCAAAAGACAGGGTATAAGCTACGAGCAGTACTTC
>.|14|TRBJ1-6|TRBV15|.
CATSRDRGNSPLHF
TGTGCCACCAGCAGAGACAGGGGTAATTCACCCCTCCACTTT
>.|14|TRBJ1-2|TRBV5-1|TRBD1
CASSPGTGVRGYTF
TGCGCCAGCAGCCCTGGGACAGGGGTTCGTGGCTACACCTTC
>.|13|TRBJ2-7|TRBV2|.
CASGTFSTYEQYF
TGTGCCAGTGGGACCTTCTCAACCTACGAGCAGTACTTC
>.|13|TRBJ1-2|TRBV19|.
CASSPTGYAGYTF
TGTGCCAGTAGTCCCACAGGGTACGCTGGCTACACCTTC
>.|15|TRBJ2-3|TRBV11-2|.
CASSLGQGRTDTQYF
TGTGCCAGCAGCTTAGGCCAGGGCCGCACAGATACGCAGTATTTT
>.|16|TRBJ2-3|TRBV14|.
CASSQGRDLKWDTQYF
TGTGCCAGCAGCCAAGGAAGGGACTTGAAGTGGGATACGCAGTATTTT
>once|14|TRBJ2-3|TRBV9|.
CASSEGVTTDTQYF
TGTGCCAGCAGCGAGGGCGTGACCACAGATACGCAGTATTTT
>.|13|TRBJ1-2|TRBV7-3|TRBD1
CASSLADRDGYTF
TGTGCCAGCAGCCTAGCGGACAGGGATGGCTACACCTTC
>.|14|TRBJ1-2|TRBV9|TRBD1
CASRAGTGGSGYTF
TGTGCCAGCAGAGCCGGGACAGGGGGCTCTGGCTACACCTTC
>.|16|TRBJ2-3|TRBV25-1|.
CASSDSRGRLADTQYF
TGTGCCAGCAGTGACTCGCGGGGCAGGTTAGCGGATACGCAGTATTTT
>.|13|TRBJ1-1|TRBV18|.
CASSPDSSVEAFF
TGTGCCAGCTCACCAGACAGTTCTGTTGAAGCTTTCTTT